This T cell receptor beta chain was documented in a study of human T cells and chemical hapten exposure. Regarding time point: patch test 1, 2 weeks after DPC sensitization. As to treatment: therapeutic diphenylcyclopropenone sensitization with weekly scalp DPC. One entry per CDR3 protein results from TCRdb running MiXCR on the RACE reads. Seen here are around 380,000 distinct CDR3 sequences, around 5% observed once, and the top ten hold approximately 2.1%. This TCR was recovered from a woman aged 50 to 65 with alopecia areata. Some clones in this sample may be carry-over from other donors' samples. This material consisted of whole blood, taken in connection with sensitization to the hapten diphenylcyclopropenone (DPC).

The CDR3 sequence is CASSPMGGYQPQHF. Written as DNA, the CDR3 is TGTGCCAGCTCACCTATGGGGGGTTATCAGCCCCAGCATTTT. The V call is TRBV18, the J call TRBJ1-5, with D possibly being TRBD1 (5 bases). Trimming removed 3 bases from V and 5 bases from J, with 11 bases in between. CDR1 KGHSH and CDR2 LQKENI come from the germline V gene. The CDR3 contains 14 residues. The whole variable domain, remainder taken from reference TRBV18 and TRBJ1-5, is NAGVMQNPRHLVRRRGQEARLRCSPMKGHSHVYWYRQLPEEGLKFMVYLQKENIIDESGMPKERFSAEFPKEGPSILRIQQVVRGDSAAYFCASSPMGGYQPQHFGDGTRLSIL.